The source of this T cell receptor beta chain is a study of cytomegalovirus exposure and HLA in healthy donors. Deletions cut 0 bases from V and 11 bases from J, with 17 bases between. This CDR3 is built from 14 residues. Germline V gene data show CDR1 as LGHNA and CDR2 as YSLEER. The study ran its PCR with 60 Vbeta and 13 Jbeta primers. Clones were read by immunoSEQ multiplex PCR, and TCRdb kept only the in-frame ones, dropping some. The table lists 150,000 or so clones, over 70% of them singletons, with 1.3% in the top ten. This receptor was obtained from a man aged 45-65 years in good health and CMV-seropositive. The specimen sequenced was PBMCs. V is TRBV4-3 and J is TRBJ2-7, with a weak D call TRBD2 (7 bases). CDR3 nucleotide sequence: TGCGCCAGCAGCCAAGATAGGTCGGGGGGCATGGAGTACTTC. It encodes CASSQDRSGGMEYF.